The rows below give T cell receptor beta chains drawn from one sample of a study of beta chain features in type 1 diabetes. Generated by immunoSEQ multiplex PCR, the TCRdb table keeps only in-frame clones and is missing some. The sample lists 200,000 to 300,000 clones; 68% were seen once. Sequenced sample: naive CD4+ T cells from blood. The receptors here all came from a man aged 25-40 years in good health. The CDR3 runs from the conserved cysteine through the conserved F or W. The D gene is left open where the match is weak. Size is omitted from some rows. Given values are once, few, many or a class for expanded clones.

TRBJ2-5,TRBV29-1,.,TRBD2,TGCAGCGGTGCGGGGGGGCCGGAGACCCAGTACTTC,CSGAGGPETQYF
TRBJ2-1,TRBV6-5,.,.,TGTGCCAGCACTAGACAGCATGGGAAAGGCAATGAGCAGTTCTTC,CASTRQHGKGNEQFF
TRBJ2-2,TRBV28,.,TRBD1,TGTGCCAGCGGGACAGGGGGCAGAGGGACCGGGGAGCTGTTTTTT,CASGTGGRGTGELFF
TRBJ2-4,TRBV10-3,once,.,TGTGCCATCAGTGAAGGGTTTCCCAAAAACATTCAGTACTTC,CAISEGFPKNIQYF
TRBJ2-1,TRBV5-4,.,TRBD1,TGTGCCAGCAGCTTCGGGGGACAGGGGATAAATGAGCAGTTCTTC,CASSFGGQGINEQFF
TRBJ1-2,TRBV6-5,.,.,TGTGCCAGCAGTTACGGCGCCTCCGGTCCTTATGGCTACACCTTC,CASSYGASGPYGYTF
TRBJ1-1,TRBV29-1,.,.,TGCAGCGTTGACTTGTATGCTGAAGCTTTCTTT,CSVDLYAEAFF
TRBJ2-3,TRBV29-1,few,TRBD2,TGCAGCGGGAAGCGGGGTTTGACAGATACGCAGTATTTT,CSGKRGLTDTQYF
TRBJ1-1,TRBV29-1,.,.,TGCAGCGTTGATTTGGTGGGGTTGAGGACTGAAGCTTTCTTT,CSVDLVGLRTEAFF
TRBJ1-2,TRBV30,.,.,TGTGCCTGGAGCGGGCAGGGAGGAGGCTACACCTTC,CAWSGQGGGYTF
TRBJ1-5,TRBV7-9,.,TRBD1,TGTGCCAGCAGCTCCGGACAGGGACTCAATCAGCCCCAGCATTTT,CASSSGQGLNQPQHF
TRBJ2-3,TRBV20-1,.,.,TGCAGTGCTAGCGATGCAGATACGCAGTATTTT,CSASDADTQYF
TRBJ2-7,TRBV25-1,.,TRBD1,TGTGCCAGCAGAGCCACAGGGGCATACTACGAGCAGTACTTC,CASRATGAYYEQYF
TRBJ2-2,TRBV9,.,TRBD1,TGTGCCAGCAGCTTCGACAGGGCGCGGACCGGGGAGCTGTTTTTT,CASSFDRARTGELFF
TRBJ2-7,TRBV9,.,.,TGTGCCAGCAGCGTCTATGACGAGCAGTACTTC,CASSVYDEQYF
TRBJ2-1,TRBV7-2,.,.,TGTGCCAGCAGCTTATACACGGACCTCGTGAGGTTCTTC,CASSLYTDLVRFF
TRBJ2-5,TRBV29-1,.,.,TGCAGCGTTGACTCGGGTCGGCGCGAGACCCAGTACTTC,CSVDSGRRETQYF
TRBJ2-7,TRBV5-6,.,.,TGTGCCAGCAGCCTCCCCGGGGACTACGAGCAGTACTTC,CASSLPGDYEQYF
TRBJ2-4,TRBV4-1,.,.,TGCGCCAGCAGGCCACTACAGGGACCCAAAAACATTCAGTACTTC,CASRPLQGPKNIQYF
TRBJ2-1,TRBV29-1,.,TRBD1,TGCAGCGTTGGATTCGGACAGGGGTCGAATGAGCAGTTCTTC,CSVGFGQGSNEQFF
TRBJ2-3,TRBV18,.,.,TGTGCCAGCTCACCACCGCTAGCCCGCACAGATACGCAGTATTTT,CASSPPLARTDTQYF